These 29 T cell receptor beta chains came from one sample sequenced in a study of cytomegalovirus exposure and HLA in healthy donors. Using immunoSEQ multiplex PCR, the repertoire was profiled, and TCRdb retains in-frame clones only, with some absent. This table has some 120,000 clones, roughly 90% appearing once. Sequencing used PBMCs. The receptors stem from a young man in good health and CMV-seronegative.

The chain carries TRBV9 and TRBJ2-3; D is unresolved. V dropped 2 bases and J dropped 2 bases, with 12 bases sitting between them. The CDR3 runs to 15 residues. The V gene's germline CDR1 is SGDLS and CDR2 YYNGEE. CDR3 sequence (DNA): TGTGCCAGCAGCGTTACTGGCAGGTACACAGATACGCAGTATTTT. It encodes CASSVTGRYTDTQYF. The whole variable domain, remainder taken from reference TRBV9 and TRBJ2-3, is DSGVTQTPKHLITATGQRVTLRCSPRSGDLSVYWYQQSLDQGLQFLIQYYNGEERAKGNILERFSAQQFPDLHSELNLSSLELGDSALYFCASSVTGRYTDTQYFGPGTRLTVL.

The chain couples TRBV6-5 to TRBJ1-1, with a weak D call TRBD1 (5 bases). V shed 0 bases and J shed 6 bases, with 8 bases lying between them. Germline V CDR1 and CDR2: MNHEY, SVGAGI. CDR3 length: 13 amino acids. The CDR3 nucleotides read TGTGCCAGCAGTTACTCTTGGGGGGCTGAAGCTTTCTTT. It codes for CASSYSWGAEAFF.

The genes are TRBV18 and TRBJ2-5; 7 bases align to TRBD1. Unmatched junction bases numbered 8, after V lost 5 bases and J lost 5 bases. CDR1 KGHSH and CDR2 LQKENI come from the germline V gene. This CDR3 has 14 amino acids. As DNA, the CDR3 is TGTGCCAGCTCATTCGGACAGGACGGGGAGACCCAGTACTTC. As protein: CASSFGQDGETQYF.

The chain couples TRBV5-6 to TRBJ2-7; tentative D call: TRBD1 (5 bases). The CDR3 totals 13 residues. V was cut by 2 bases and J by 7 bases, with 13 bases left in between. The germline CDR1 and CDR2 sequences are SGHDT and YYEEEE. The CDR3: CASSFTRVEEQYF. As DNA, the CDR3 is TGTGCCAGCAGCTTTACCAGGGTAGAGGAGCAGTACTTC.

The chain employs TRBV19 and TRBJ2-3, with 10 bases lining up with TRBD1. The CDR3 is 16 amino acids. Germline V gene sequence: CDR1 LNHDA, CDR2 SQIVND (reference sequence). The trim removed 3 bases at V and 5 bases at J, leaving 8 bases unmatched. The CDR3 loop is CASSIDRGQVGDTQYF. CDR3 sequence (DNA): TGTGCCAGTAGTATCGACAGGGGGCAAGTAGGAGATACGCAGTATTTT.

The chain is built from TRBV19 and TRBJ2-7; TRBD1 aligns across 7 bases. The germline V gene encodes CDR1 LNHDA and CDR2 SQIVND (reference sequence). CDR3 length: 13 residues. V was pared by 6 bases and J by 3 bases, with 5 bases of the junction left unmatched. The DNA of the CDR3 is TGTGCCAGTAGCCGGGACAGCTACTACGAGCAGTACTTC. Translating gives CASSRDSYYEQYF.

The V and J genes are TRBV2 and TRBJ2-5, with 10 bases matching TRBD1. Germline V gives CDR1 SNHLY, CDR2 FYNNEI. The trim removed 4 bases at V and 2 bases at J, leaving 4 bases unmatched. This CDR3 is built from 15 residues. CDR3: CASSGGQGPQETQYF. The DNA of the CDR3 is TGTGCCAGCAGTGGGGGACAGGGGCCGCAAGAGACCCAGTACTTC.

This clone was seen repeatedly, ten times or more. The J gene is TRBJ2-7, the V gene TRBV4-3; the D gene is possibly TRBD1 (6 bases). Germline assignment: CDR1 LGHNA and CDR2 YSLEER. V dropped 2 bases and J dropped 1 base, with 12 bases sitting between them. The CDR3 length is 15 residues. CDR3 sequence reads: CASSQQQGESYEQYF. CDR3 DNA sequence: TGCGCCAGCAGCCAACAACAGGGAGAATCCTACGAGCAGTACTTC.

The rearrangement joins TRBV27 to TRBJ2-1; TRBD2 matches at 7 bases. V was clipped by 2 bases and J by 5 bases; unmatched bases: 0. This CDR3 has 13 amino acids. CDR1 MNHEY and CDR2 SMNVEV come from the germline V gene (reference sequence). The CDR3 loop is CASSLAGDNEQFF. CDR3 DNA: TGTGCCAGCAGTTTAGCGGGGGACAATGAGCAGTTCTTC.

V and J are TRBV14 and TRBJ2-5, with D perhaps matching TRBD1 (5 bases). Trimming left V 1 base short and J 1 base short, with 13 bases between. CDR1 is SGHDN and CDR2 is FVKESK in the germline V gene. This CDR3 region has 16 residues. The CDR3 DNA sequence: TGTGCCAGCAGCCAAGGAATCAGGGTCCCCCAAGAGACCCAGTACTTC. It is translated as CASSQGIRVPQETQYF.

In DNA, the CDR3 is TGTGCCAGCAGCCCTCCTAGCGGGAGGGACACCGGGGAGCTGTTTTTT. Translation gives CASSPPSGRDTGELFF. The V gene is TRBV7-2, the J gene TRBJ2-2; 12 bases align to TRBD2. V dropped 5 bases and J dropped 3; count of bases not matched to a gene: 4. Germline assignment: CDR1 SGHTA and CDR2 FQGNSA. The CDR3 length is 16 residues. Looking up the rest from reference TRBV7-2 and TRBJ2-2 gives the full variable domain: GAGVSQSPSNKVTEKGKDVELRCDPISGHTALYWYRQSLGQGLEFLIYFQGNSAPDKSGLPSDRFSAERTGGSVSTLTIQRTQQEDSAVYLCASSPPSGRDTGELFFGEGSRLTVL.

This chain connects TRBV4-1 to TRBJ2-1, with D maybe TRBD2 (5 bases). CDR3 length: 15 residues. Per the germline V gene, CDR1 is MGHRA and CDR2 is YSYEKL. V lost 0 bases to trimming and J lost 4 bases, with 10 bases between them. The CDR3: CASSQERVRYNEQFF. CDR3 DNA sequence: TGCGCCAGCAGCCAAGAGAGGGTCAGGTACAATGAGCAGTTCTTC.

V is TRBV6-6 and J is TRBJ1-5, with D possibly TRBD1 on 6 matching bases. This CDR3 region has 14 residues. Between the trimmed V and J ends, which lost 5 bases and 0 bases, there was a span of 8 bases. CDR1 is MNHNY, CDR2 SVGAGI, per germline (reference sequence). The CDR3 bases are TGTGCCAGCAGTGACAGGTATAGCAATCAGCCCCAGCATTTT. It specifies CASSDRYSNQPQHF.

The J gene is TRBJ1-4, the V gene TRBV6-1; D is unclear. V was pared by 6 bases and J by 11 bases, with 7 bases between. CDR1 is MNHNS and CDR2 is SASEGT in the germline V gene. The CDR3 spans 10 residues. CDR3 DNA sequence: TGTGCCAGCAGCGCCCAGAAACTGTTTTTT. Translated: CASSAQKLFF.

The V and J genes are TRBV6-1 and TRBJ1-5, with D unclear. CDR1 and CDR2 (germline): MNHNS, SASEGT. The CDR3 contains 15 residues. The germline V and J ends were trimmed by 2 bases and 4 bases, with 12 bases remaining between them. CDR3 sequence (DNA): TGTGCCAGCAGTGAAAAGCGGGGATGGAATCAGCCCCAGCATTTT. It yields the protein CASSEKRGWNQPQHF.

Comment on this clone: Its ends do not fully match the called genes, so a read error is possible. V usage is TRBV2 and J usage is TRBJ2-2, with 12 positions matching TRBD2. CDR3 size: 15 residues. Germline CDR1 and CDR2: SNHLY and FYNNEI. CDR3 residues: CASSEGLAGSGELFF. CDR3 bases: TGTGCCAGCAGCGAAGGACTAGCGGGATCCGGGGAGCTGTTTTTT.

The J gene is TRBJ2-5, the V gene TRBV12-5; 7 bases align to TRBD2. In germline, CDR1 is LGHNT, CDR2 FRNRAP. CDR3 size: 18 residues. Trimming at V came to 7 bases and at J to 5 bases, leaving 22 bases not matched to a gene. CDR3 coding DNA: TGTGCTAGTGCCCCGGGGGTCAGCGGGACGGGTTATTGGGAGACCCAGTACTTC. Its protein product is CASAPGVSGTGYWETQYF.

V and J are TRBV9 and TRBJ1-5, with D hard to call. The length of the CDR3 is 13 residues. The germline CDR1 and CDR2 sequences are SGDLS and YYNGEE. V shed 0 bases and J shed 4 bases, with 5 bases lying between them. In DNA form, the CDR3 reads TGTGCCAGCAGCGTAGACAGAAATCAGCCCCAGCATTTT. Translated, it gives CASSVDRNQPQHF.

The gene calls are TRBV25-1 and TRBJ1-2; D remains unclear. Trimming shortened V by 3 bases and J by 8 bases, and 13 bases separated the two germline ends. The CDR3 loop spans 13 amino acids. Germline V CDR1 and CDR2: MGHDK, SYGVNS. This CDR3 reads CASSEGGREGYTF. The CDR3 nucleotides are TGTGCCAGCAGTGAGGGCGGGCGTGAAGGCTACACCTTC.

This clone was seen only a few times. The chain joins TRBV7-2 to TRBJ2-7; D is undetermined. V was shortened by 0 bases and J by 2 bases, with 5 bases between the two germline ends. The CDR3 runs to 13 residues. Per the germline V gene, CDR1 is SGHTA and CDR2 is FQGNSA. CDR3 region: CASSLAGTYEQYF. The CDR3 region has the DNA TGTGCCAGCAGCTTAGCGGGCACCTACGAGCAGTACTTC.

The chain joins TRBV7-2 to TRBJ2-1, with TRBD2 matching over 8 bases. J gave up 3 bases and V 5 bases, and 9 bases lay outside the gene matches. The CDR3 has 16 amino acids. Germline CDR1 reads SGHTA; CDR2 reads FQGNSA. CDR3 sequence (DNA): TGTGCCAGCAGCCCCCTGCGACTAGCGAGCTACAATGAGCAGTTCTTC. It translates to CASSPLRLASYNEQFF. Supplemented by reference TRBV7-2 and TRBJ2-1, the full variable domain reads GAGVSQSPSNKVTEKGKDVELRCDPISGHTALYWYRQSLGQGLEFLIYFQGNSAPDKSGLPSDRFSAERTGGSVSTLTIQRTQQEDSAVYLCASSPLRLASYNEQFFGPGTRLTVL.

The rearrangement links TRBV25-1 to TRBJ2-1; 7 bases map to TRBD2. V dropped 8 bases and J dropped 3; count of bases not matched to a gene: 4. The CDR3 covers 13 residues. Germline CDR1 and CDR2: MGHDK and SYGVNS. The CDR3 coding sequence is TGTGCCAGCCGAGAGCGGGACTACAATGAGCAGTTCTTC. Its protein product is CASRERDYNEQFF.

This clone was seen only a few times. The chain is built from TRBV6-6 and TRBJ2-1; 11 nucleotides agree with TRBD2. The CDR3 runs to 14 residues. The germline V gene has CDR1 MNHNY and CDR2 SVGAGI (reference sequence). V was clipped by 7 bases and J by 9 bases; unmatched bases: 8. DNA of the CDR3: TGTGCCAGCATAACACTAGCGGGAGATCGTGAGCAGTTCTTC. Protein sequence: CASITLAGDREQFF.

CDR3 DNA: TGTGCCAGCAGCCCCGGGGAGGCCACTGAAGCTTTCTTT. The encoded protein is CASSPGEATEAFF. The chain carries TRBV6-5 and TRBJ1-1; D is unresolved. Germline loops: CDR1 MNHEY, CDR2 SVGAGI. Trimming took off 6 bases at V and 4 bases at J, with 12 bases between the two ends. The CDR3 length is 13 residues.

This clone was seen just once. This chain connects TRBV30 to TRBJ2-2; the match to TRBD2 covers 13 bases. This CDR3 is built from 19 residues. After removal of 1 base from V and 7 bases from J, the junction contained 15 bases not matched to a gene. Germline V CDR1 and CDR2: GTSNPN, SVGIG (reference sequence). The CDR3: CAWSGELAGGKKEGGELFF. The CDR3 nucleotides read TGTGCCTGGAGTGGCGAACTAGCGGGAGGGAAAAAGGAAGGCGGGGAGCTGTTTTTT.

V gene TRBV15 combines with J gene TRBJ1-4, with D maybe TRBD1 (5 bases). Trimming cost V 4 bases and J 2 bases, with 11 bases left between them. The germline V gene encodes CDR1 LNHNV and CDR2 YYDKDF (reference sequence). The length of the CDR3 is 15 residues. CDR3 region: CATSTKGHTNEKLFF. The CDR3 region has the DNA TGTGCCACCAGCACAAAAGGACACACTAATGAAAAACTGTTTTTT. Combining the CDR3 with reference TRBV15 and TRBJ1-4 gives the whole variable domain DAMVIQNPRYQVTQFGKPVTLSCSQTLNHNVMYWYQQKSSQAPKLLFHYYDKDFNNEADTPDNFQSRRPNTSFCFLDIRSPGLGDTAMYLCATSTKGHTNEKLFFGSGTQLSVL.

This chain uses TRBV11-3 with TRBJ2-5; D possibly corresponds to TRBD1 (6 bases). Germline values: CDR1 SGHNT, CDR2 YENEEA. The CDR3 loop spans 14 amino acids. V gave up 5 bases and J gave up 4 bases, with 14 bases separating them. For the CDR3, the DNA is TGTGCCAGCAGCAAGCCGACAGGTTCAGAGACCCAGTACTTC. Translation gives CASSKPTGSETQYF.

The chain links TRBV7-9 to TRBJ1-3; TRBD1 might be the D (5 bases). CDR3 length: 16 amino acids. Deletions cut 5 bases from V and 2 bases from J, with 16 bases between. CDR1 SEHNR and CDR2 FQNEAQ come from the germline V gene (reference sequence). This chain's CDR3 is CASSRATVGAGNTIYF. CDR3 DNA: TGTGCCAGCAGCCGGGCAACGGTAGGGGCTGGAAACACCATATATTTT.

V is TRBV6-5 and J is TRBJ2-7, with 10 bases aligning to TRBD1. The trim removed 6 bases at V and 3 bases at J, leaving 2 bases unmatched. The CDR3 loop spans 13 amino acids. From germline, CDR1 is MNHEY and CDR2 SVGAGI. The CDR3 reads CASSRDRGYEQYF. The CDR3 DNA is TGTGCCAGCAGCCGGGACAGGGGCTACGAGCAGTACTTC.